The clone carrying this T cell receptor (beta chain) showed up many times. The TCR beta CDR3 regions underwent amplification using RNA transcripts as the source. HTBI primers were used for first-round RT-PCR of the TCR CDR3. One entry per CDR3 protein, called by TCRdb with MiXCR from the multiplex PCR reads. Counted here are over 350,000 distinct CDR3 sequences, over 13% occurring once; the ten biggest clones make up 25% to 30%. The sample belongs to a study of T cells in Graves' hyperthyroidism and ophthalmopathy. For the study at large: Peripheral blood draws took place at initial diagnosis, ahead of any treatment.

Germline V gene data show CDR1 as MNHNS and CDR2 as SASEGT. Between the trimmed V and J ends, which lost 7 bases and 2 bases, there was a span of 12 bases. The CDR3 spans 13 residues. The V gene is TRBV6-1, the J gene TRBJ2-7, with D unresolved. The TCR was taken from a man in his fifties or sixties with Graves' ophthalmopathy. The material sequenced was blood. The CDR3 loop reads CASTHQTTYEQYF. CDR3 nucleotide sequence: TGTGCCAGCACCCACCAAACCACCTACGAGCAGTACTTC.